One and the same sample provided the 29 T cell receptor beta chains below, sequenced in a study of cytomegalovirus exposure and HLA in healthy donors. The PCR employed 60 Vbeta primers together with 13 Jbeta primers. Assay used: immunoSEQ multiplex PCR; TCRdb lists only in-frame clones, some missing. The data contain about 180,000 clones, about four fifths of them singletons. The sequencing sample was made of PBMCs. The receptors derive from a woman aged 30 to 39 in good health and CMV-seronegative.

The rearrangement uses TRBV2 and TRBJ1-1, with 7 bases identical to TRBD1. The CDR3 has 14 amino acids. Germline trimming cut 6 bases from V and 2 bases from J; bases unmatched to any gene: 6. Germline V gene lookup returns CDR1 SNHLY and CDR2 FYNNEI. This chain's CDR3 is CASSDPGGNTEAFF. Here the CDR3 DNA reads TGTGCCAGCAGCGATCCAGGGGGAAACACTGAAGCTTTCTTT.

This clone was recorded a few times. J is TRBJ2-7 and V is TRBV5-4; a possible D gene is TRBD1 (5 bases). The CDR3 has 14 residues. CDR1 and CDR2 (germline): SGHNT, YYREEE (reference sequence). Trimming took 3 bases from V and 0 from J, leaving 10 bases between them. The chain's CDR3 is CASSSTTASYEQYF. DNA for the CDR3: TGTGCCAGCAGCTCGACGACAGCCTCCTACGAGCAGTACTTC.

The chain uses TRBV5-1 and TRBJ2-2; D is perhaps TRBD2 (5 bases). Trimming took 7 bases from V and 7 from J, leaving 11 bases between them. CDR1 and CDR2 (germline): SGHRS, YFSETQ. The CDR3 loop spans 12 amino acids. DNA of the CDR3: TGCGCCAGCTTGGATGCGGGCGGGGAGCTGTTTTTT. Its protein is CASLDAGGELFF.

This clone was observed a few times. CDR3 nucleotides: TGTGCCAGCAAGGAGTTCCAAGAGACCCAGTACTTC. It is translated as CASKEFQETQYF. This rearrangement joins TRBV6-1 to TRBJ2-5; D gene uncertain. The CDR3 covers 12 residues. V was pared by 7 bases and J by 1 base, with 7 bases between. Germline CDR1 and CDR2: MNHNS and SASEGT.

This clone has only one observation. This chain connects TRBV19 to TRBJ2-2, with no clear D. This CDR3 is 14 amino acids long. V was cut by 7 bases and J by 0 bases, with 9 bases left in between. CDR1 is LNHDA and CDR2 is SQIVND in the germline V gene (reference sequence). Here the CDR3 reads CASTDNANTGELFF. The CDR3 bases are TGTGCCAGTACTGACAACGCGAACACCGGGGAGCTGTTTTTT. Full variable domain (rest looked up from reference TRBV19 and TRBJ2-2): DGGITQSPKYLFRKEGQNVTLSCEQNLNHDAMYWYRQDPGQGLRLIYYSQIVNDFQKGDIAEGYSVSREKKESFPLTVTSAQKNPTAFYLCASTDNANTGELFFGEGSRLTVL.

The chain is built from TRBV6-5 and TRBJ2-5; the D gene is possibly TRBD2 (5 bases). V lost 4 bases and J lost 2, with 11 bases in between. CDR1 is MNHEY and CDR2 is SVGAGI in the germline V gene. The CDR3 consists of 14 residues. The CDR3: CASSLGLGQETQYF. CDR3 coding DNA: TGTGCCAGCAGTTTAGGACTGGGACAAGAGACCCAGTACTTC.

This chain joins TRBV7-9 and TRBJ1-5, with D tentatively TRBD1 (6 bases). Trimming stripped 5 bases from V and 5 bases from J, with 13 bases between. The CDR3 totals 14 residues. Germline V gene lookup returns CDR1 SEHNR and CDR2 FQNEAQ (reference sequence). CDR3 residues: CASSRGGVDQPQHF. The CDR3 nucleotides are TGTGCCAGCAGCCGAGGGGGGGTCGATCAGCCCCAGCATTTT.

The chain uses TRBV6-1 and TRBJ2-7, with D possibly being TRBD2 (7 bases). There are 17 residues in the CDR3. V was shortened by 1 base and J by 0 bases, with 16 bases between the two germline ends. Germline V gene lookup returns CDR1 MNHNS and CDR2 SASEGT. The CDR3 bases are TGTGCCAGCAGTGAAGGGTATCGGGGGGCGAGCTCCTACGAGCAGTACTTC. Translating it yields CASSEGYRGASSYEQYF.

The chain recombines TRBV7-9 with TRBJ2-1; D may be TRBD2 (7 bases). V was clipped by 5 bases and J by 7 bases, with 18 bases between them. Germline V CDR1 and CDR2: SEHNR, FQNEAQ (reference sequence). The CDR3 sequence is 15 residues long. CDR3 sequence (DNA): TGTGCCAGCAGCGCTACGGGGGGCGGTAGGAATGAGCAGTTCTTC. Protein product: CASSATGGGRNEQFF.

The V gene is TRBV7-2, the J gene TRBJ1-2; a weak D match, TRBD1 (5 bases). Germline V gene data show CDR1 as SGHTA and CDR2 as FQGNSA. Trimming removed 5 bases at V and 5 bases at J, with 18 bases between. The CDR3 spans 15 residues. The CDR3 region is CASSLGLGFLYGYTF. The CDR3 region has the DNA TGTGCCAGCAGCCTGGGGCTAGGATTCTTATATGGCTACACCTTC.

This clone appeared a few times. Written as DNA, the CDR3 is TGCAGCGTTGAAGATGGTGGCAGGGCGAACACTGAAGCTTTCTTT. It encodes CSVEDGGRANTEAFF. The chain uses TRBV29-1 and TRBJ1-1, with D possibly being TRBD1 (5 bases). This CDR3 is built from 15 residues. Germline loops: CDR1 SQVTM, CDR2 ANQGSEA. The V gene lost 0 bases and the J gene lost 1 base, with 12 bases spanning the gap.

J is TRBJ1-1 and V is TRBV2; 7 positions match TRBD1. Losses at the gene ends were 6 bases for V and 0 bases for J; bases not matched to a gene: 1. Germline V gives CDR1 SNHLY, CDR2 FYNNEI. The CDR3 has 13 residues. CDR3 DNA: TGTGCCAGCAGGGGACAGATGAACACTGAAGCTTTCTTT. As protein: CASRGQMNTEAFF.

This clone has a handful of counts. This chain connects TRBV5-1 to TRBJ2-6; tentatively, D is TRBD2 (6 bases). Germline CDR1 is SGHRS and CDR2 is YFSETQ. V dropped 7 bases and J dropped 2 bases, with 22 bases sitting between them. The CDR3 is 18 residues long. The CDR3 bases are TGCGCCAGCTCCTGGGGTCCGGGGACGGGAGCTGGGGCCAACGTCCTGACTTTC. Protein product: CASSWGPGTGAGANVLTF.

The V and J genes are TRBV2 and TRBJ1-1; no definite D call. V was trimmed by 8 bases and J by 7 bases, leaving 23 bases between them. The CDR3 is made up of 15 amino acids. CDR1 is SNHLY, CDR2 FYNNEI, per germline. DNA for the CDR3: TGTGCCAGCGGTAAGATCTGGGCGCTTGATGGTGAAGCTTTCTTT. It translates to CASGKIWALDGEAFF.

This clone has a handful of counts. The rearrangement uses TRBV4-3 and TRBJ2-5; no definite D call. The V gene lost 3 bases and the J gene lost 5 bases, with 10 bases spanning the gap. The CDR3 is 13 amino acids. The V gene's germline CDR1 is LGHNA and CDR2 YSLEER. In DNA form, the CDR3 reads TGCGCCAGCAGCCAGGAGACTCGGGAGACCCAGTACTTC. The encoded protein is CASSQETRETQYF.

This chain connects TRBV29-1 to TRBJ1-2; 7 nucleotides match TRBD1. CDR3 length equals 15 residues. With 4 bases clipped from V and 5 bases from J, the junction kept 13 bases outside the gene matches. CDR1 is SQVTM, CDR2 ANQGSEA, per germline. DNA of the CDR3: TGCAGCGTTGTGTCGCAGGGGGTTCCCACTTATGGCTACACCTTC. Translated, it gives CSVVSQGVPTYGYTF.

In DNA form, the CDR3 reads TGTGCCAGCAGCCCCGGAGGACCTCTGAGGGAAGCTTTCTTT. Protein: CASSPGGPLREAFF. The chain is built from TRBV5-6 and TRBJ1-1, with D unclear. CDR3 length equals 14 residues. V was trimmed by 4 bases and J by 8 bases, leaving 18 bases between them. Looked up from germline, CDR1 is SGHDT and CDR2 is YYEEEE.

The gene calls are TRBV19 and TRBJ1-2; 8 nucleotides agree with TRBD1. The germline CDR1 and CDR2 sequences are LNHDA and SQIVND (reference sequence). J lost 6 bases, V lost 1 base, and 7 bases had no gene match. This CDR3 is built from 15 residues. The CDR3 region is CASSIAGGQSDGYTF. In nucleotides, the CDR3 is TGTGCCAGTAGTATAGCAGGGGGCCAGAGTGATGGCTACACCTTC.

The chain links TRBV7-6 to TRBJ1-2, with 7 positions matching TRBD1. The germline gives CDR1 SGHVS, CDR2 FNYEAQ. The trim removed 3 bases at V and 7 bases at J, leaving 5 bases unmatched. CDR3 length: 13 residues. The CDR3 bases are TGTGCCAGCAGCTTGGGACAGAGTATTGGCTACACCTTC. This encodes CASSLGQSIGYTF.

The gene calls are TRBV2 and TRBJ1-2, with 10 bases lining up with TRBD1. The trim removed 7 bases at V and 7 bases at J, leaving 6 bases unmatched. The length of the CDR3 is 13 residues. Germline V gives CDR1 SNHLY, CDR2 FYNNEI. The CDR3 coding sequence is TGTGCCAGCACTAGGGACAGGGGTTCTGGCTACACCTTC. Translation: CASTRDRGSGYTF.

The chain couples TRBV7-9 to TRBJ2-7; 11 bases are a match to TRBD2. Germline loops: CDR1 SEHNR, CDR2 FQNEAQ (reference sequence). V gave up 3 bases and J gave up 0 bases; unmatched junction bases: 4. The CDR3 sequence is 16 residues long. CDR3 loop: CASSFGLAGFSYEQYF. The CDR3 region has the DNA TGTGCCAGCAGCTTCGGACTAGCGGGCTTCTCCTACGAGCAGTACTTC. The full variable domain, with the rest looked up from reference TRBV7-9 and TRBJ2-7, is DTGVSQNPRHKITKRGQNVTFRCDPISEHNRLYWYRQTLGQGPEFLTYFQNEAQLEKSRLLSDRFSAERPKGSFSTLEIQRTEQGDSAMYLCASSFGLAGFSYEQYFGPGTRLTVT.

This sequence joins TRBV5-8 and TRBJ2-7, with D perhaps TRBD2 (6 bases). V was shortened by 1 base and J by 6 bases, with 11 bases between the two germline ends. The germline V gene has CDR1 SGHTS and CDR2 YDEGEE. The CDR3 covers 13 residues. CDR3 in amino acids: CASSLRQGGEQYF. The CDR3 DNA follows: TGTGCCAGCAGCTTGCGGCAGGGAGGCGAGCAGTACTTC.

The rearrangement joins TRBV11-2 to TRBJ1-4, with TRBD1 matching over 7 bases. Germline CDR1 reads SGHAT; CDR2 reads FQNNGV. V shed 1 base and J 10 bases; nucleotides not matched to a gene: 9. The CDR3 contains 15 residues. This CDR3 reads CASSLAGGLRGKLFF. CDR3 sequence (DNA): TGTGCCAGCAGCTTAGCAGGGGGTTTAAGAGGAAAACTGTTTTTT.

This clone showed up just a few times. This sequence joins TRBV5-1 and TRBJ1-1; D is perhaps TRBD1 (6 bases). The CDR3 loop spans 17 amino acids. Germline V gene sequence: CDR1 SGHRS, CDR2 YFSETQ. The V end was cut by 0 bases, the J end by 3 bases, with 18 bases between. CDR3 coding DNA: TGCGCCAGCAGCTTGGCACTGGACAGTAGGGGCGACACTGAAGCTTTCTTT. As protein: CASSLALDSRGDTEAFF.

V and J are TRBV27 and TRBJ2-7; 7 bases map to TRBD2. In germline, CDR1 is MNHEY, CDR2 SMNVEV (reference sequence). This CDR3 is built from 13 residues. The ends lost 4 bases at V and 1 base at J; junction bases unmatched: 1. CDR3 in DNA: TGTGCCAGCAGTTGGGGGGGATCCTACGAGCAGTACTTC. As protein: CASSWGGSYEQYF.

This sequence joins TRBV10-3 and TRBJ2-3; D unclear. Germline CDR1 ENHRY, CDR2 SYGVKD. The V end lost 9 bases, the J end lost 1 base, and 14 bases lay between the germline ends. The CDR3 totals 14 residues. CDR3 protein: CAMRMGIGTDTQYF. CDR3 DNA: TGTGCCATGAGGATGGGTATCGGCACAGATACGCAGTATTTT.

This clone was picked up a small number of times. V usage is TRBV6-1 and J usage is TRBJ2-1; D is unresolved. Germline CDR1 MNHNS, CDR2 SASEGT. The germline V and J ends were trimmed by 2 bases and 2 bases, with 7 bases remaining between them. This CDR3 is 14 amino acids long. CDR3 nucleotides: TGTGCCAGCAGTGAATCACTTACCTACAATGAGCAGTTCTTC. It codes for CASSESLTYNEQFF.

V gene TRBV4-3 combines with J gene TRBJ2-1; D is possibly TRBD1 (6 bases). Germline V gene sequence: CDR1 LGHNA, CDR2 YSLEER. The CDR3 loop spans 16 amino acids. The V end was cut by 0 bases, the J end by 6 bases, with 15 bases between. This chain's CDR3 is CASSQEVQGMGNEQFF. Here the CDR3 DNA reads TGCGCCAGCAGCCAAGAAGTGCAGGGGATGGGCAATGAGCAGTTCTTC.

The chain joins TRBV29-1 to TRBJ1-2; D perhaps matches TRBD1 (6 bases). Trimming left V 8 bases short and J 4 bases short, with 8 bases between. The CDR3 has 10 amino acids. In germline, CDR1 is SQVTM, CDR2 ANQGSEA. The CDR3 sequence is CSTDSYGYTF. As DNA, the CDR3 is TGCAGCACGGACAGCTATGGCTACACCTTC.